This entry concerns a single TCR beta chain. Antigen: not known. This may be a read error, as it is one base from a much larger clone. With around 600 ng used per sample, the template was genomic DNA from bulk tumor. Several far-apart biopsies were taken per primary tumor during surgery. Curative surgery was performed on patients who had untreated, newly diagnosed non-small cell lung cancer. Donors were newly diagnosed non-small cell lung cancer patients having surgery with curative intent. The sample comes from a study of immune heterogeneity within non-small cell lung tumors. Across the whole study: The tumor set comprised a few squamous cell carcinomas and some 10 non-squamous carcinomas (plus 1 not otherwise specified). Findings of the study overall: Alongside site-unique high-frequency clones, identical dominant CDR3 beta clonotypes recurred across tumor sites within a patient.

Multiplex PCR amplified TCR beta CDR3 with 32 V and 13 J primers. TCRdb re-derived calls from the multiplex PCR reads in MiXCR, one entry per CDR3 protein. The data contain over 4,500 distinct CDR3 sequences, roughly a fifth of them singletons. The sequence derives from a man in his sixties with non-small cell lung cancer. Sequencing used lung tumor tissue.

CDR3 region: CASSSMSLAGGGRNF. CDR3 in DNA: TGTGCCAGCAGCTCCATGAGTCTAGCGGGAGGCGGTAGGAATTTT. The chain carries TRBV11-3 and TRBJ2-3; TRBD2 aligns across 11 bases. The CDR3 totals 15 residues. Germline values: CDR1 SGHNT, CDR2 YENEEA.